This TCR beta chain was recorded in a study of blood T cell repertoires in COVID-19. Study as a whole: COVID-19 samples, acute and convalescent, were from the United States, Italy and Spain. The cDNA or gDNA used as material had been derived from T cells, B-cell-depleted T cells, or PBMCs.

In the authors' methods: Reference gene primers were amplified, and this amplification served to estimate nucleated cell counts. Clones were read by immunoSEQ multiplex PCR, and TCRdb kept only the in-frame ones, dropping some. V, J and clone size were drawn from that table, and D and trimming were deduced from the DNA. Found here are 70,000 to 95,000 clones, around four fifths of them singletons; the top ten hold 12%. The CDR3 sequence is 14 residues long. V was pared by 7 bases and J by 2 bases, with 3 bases of the junction left unmatched. CDR1 and CDR2 (germline): SGHTA, FQGNSA. This receptor was taken from a woman aged 70 to 79 with active or convalescent COVID-19. V usage is TRBV7-2 and J usage is TRBJ2-1, with 9 bases lining up with TRBD1. Sequencing was done on a sample of peripheral blood. In nucleotides, the CDR3 is TGTGCCAGCATCCGGGACAGGGCCTACAATGAGCAGTTCTTC. The encoded protein is CASIRDRAYNEQFF.